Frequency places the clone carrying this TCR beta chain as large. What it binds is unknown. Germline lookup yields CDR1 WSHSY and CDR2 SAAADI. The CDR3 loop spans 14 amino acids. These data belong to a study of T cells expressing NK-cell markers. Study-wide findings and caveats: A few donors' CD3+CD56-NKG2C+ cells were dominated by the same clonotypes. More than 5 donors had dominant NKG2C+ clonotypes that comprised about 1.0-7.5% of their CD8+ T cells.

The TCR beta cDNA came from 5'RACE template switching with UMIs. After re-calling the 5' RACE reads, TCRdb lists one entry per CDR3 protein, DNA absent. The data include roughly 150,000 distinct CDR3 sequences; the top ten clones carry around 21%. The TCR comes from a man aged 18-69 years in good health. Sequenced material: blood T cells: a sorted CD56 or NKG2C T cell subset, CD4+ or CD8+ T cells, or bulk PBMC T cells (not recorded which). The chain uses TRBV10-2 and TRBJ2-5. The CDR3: CASSETLGTETQYF.